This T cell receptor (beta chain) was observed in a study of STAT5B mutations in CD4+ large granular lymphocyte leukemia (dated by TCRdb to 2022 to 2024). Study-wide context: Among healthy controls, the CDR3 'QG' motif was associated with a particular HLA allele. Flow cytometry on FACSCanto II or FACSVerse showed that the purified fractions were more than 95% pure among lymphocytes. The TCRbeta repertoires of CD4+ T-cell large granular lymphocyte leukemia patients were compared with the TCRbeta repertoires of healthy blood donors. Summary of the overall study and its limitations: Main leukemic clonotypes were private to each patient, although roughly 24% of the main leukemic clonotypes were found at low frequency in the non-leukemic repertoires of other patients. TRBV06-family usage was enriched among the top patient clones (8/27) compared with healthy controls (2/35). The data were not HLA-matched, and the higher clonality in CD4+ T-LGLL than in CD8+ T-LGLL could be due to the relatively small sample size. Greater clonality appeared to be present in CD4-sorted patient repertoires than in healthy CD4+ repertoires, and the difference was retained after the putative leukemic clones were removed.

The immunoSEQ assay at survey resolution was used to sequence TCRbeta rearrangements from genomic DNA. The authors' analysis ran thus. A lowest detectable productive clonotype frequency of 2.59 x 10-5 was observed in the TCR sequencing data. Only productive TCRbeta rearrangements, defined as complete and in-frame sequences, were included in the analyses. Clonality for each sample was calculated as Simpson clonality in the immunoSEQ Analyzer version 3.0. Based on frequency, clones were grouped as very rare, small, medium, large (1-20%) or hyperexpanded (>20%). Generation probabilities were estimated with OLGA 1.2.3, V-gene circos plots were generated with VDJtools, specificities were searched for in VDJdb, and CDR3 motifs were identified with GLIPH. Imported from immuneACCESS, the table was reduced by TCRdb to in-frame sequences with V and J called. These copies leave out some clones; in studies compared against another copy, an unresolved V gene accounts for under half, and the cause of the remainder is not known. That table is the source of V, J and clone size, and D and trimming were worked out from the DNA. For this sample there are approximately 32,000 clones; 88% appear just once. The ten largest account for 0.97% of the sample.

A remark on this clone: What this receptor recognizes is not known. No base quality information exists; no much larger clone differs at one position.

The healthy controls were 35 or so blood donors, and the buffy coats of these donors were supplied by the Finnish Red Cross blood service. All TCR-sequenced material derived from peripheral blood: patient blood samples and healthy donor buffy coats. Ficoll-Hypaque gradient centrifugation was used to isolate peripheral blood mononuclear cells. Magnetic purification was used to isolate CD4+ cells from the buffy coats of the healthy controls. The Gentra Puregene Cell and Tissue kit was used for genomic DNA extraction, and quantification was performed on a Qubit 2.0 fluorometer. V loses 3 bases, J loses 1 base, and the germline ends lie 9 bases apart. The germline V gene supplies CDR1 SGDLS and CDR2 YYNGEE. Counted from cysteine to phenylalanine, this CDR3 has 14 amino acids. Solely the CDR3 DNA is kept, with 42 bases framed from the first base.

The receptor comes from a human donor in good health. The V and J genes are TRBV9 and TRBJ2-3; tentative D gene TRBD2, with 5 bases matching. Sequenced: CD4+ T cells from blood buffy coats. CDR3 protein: CASSAGIGTDTQYF. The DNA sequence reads TGTGCCAGCAGCGCCGGGATTGGCACAGATACGCAGTATTTT. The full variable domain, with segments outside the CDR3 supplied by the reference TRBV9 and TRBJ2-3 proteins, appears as DSGVTQTPKHLITATGQRVTLRCSPRSGDLSVYWYQQSLDQGLQFLIQYYNGEERAKGNILERFSAQQFPDLHSELNLSSLELGDSALYFCASSAGIGTDTQYFGPGTRLTVL.